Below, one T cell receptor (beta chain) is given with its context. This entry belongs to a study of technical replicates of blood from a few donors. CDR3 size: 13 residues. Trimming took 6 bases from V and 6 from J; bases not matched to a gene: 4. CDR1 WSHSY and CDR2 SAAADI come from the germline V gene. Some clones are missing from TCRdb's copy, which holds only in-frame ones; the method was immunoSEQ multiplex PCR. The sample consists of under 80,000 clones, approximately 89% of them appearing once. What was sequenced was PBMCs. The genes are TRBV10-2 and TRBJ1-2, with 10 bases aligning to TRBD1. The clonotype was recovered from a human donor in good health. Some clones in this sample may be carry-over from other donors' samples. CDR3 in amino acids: CASRDRGTDGYTF. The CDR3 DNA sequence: TGCGCCAGCAGGGACAGGGGGACAGATGGCTACACCTTC.